The 20 T cell receptor beta chains presented below share a single source sample, sequenced in a study of cytomegalovirus exposure and HLA in healthy donors. With 60 Vbeta and 13 Jbeta primers, the PCR was carried out. Libraries were prepared by immunoSEQ multiplex PCR; TCRdb keeps only in-frame clonotypes and omits some of them. The sample has some 170,000 clones, 60% to 80% seen once. Sequencing input: PBMCs. Every receptor here comes from a middle-aged man in good health and CMV-seropositive.

The CDR3 here is CASSPTGGRDSPLHF. The CDR3 DNA is TGTGCCAGTAGCCCGACAGGGGGTCGGGACTCACCCCTCCACTTT. V usage is TRBV19 and J usage is TRBJ1-6; 9 nucleotides align to TRBD1. The V gene end was trimmed by 6 bases and the J gene end by 10 bases; junction bases not matched to a gene: 10. CDR1 is LNHDA and CDR2 is SQIVND in the germline V gene (reference sequence). This CDR3 has 15 residues.

J is TRBJ1-1 and V is TRBV7-3; 7 nucleotides align to TRBD1. The junction had 11 bases not matched to a gene; V was cut back by 5 bases and J by 8 bases. The germline V gene has CDR1 SGHTA and CDR2 FQGTGA. The length of the CDR3 is 14 residues. The CDR3 coding sequence is TGTGCCAGCAGCGTCTCCGGGACAGACAGAGAAGCTTTCTTT. Its translation is CASSVSGTDREAFF.

Comments on this clone: Distinct nucleotide sequences in the sample also encode this CDR3. The chain combines TRBV6-5 with TRBJ2-5; tentative D call: TRBD2 (6 bases). CDR1 is MNHEY, CDR2 SVGAGI, per germline. The CDR3 contains 14 residues. V was trimmed by 0 bases and J by 1 base, leaving 6 bases between them. The CDR3 DNA reads as TGTGCCAGCAGTTACTCGGGGGGCCAAGAGACCCAGTACTTC. The encoded protein is CASSYSGGQETQYF.

The V call is TRBV19, the J call TRBJ1-4, with D perhaps TRBD1 (6 bases). Germline V gene sequence: CDR1 LNHDA, CDR2 SQIVND (reference sequence). CDR3 length: 15 residues. The germline V and J ends were trimmed by 1 base and 0 bases, with 6 bases remaining between them. CDR3 residues: CASSIGQATNEKLFF. CDR3 in DNA: TGTGCCAGTAGTATAGGACAGGCAACTAATGAAAAACTGTTTTTT.

V gene TRBV5-1 combines with J gene TRBJ2-5, with 9 bases aligning to TRBD2. This CDR3 comprises 18 residues. V lost 1 base to trimming and J lost 4 bases; unmatched junction nucleotides: 14. CDR1 SGHRS and CDR2 YFSETQ come from the germline V gene. This CDR3 reads CASSLKAGAGGPGETQYF. In DNA, the CDR3 is TGCGCCAGCAGCTTGAAGGCGGGTGCGGGAGGGCCCGGAGAGACCCAGTACTTC. Variable domain in full (rest from reference TRBV5-1 and TRBJ2-5): KAGVTQTPRYLIKTRGQQVTLSCSPISGHRSVSWYQQTPGQGLQFLFEYFSETQRNKGNFPGRFSGRQFSNSRSEMNVSTLELGDSALYLCASSLKAGAGGPGETQYFGPGTRLLVL.

This clone has just a few counts. V and J are TRBV4-1 and TRBJ1-3; possible D gene TRBD1, 5 bases. From germline, CDR1 is MGHRA and CDR2 YSYEKL. The V end lost 4 bases, the J end lost 3 bases, and 16 bases lay between the germline ends. The CDR3 runs to 16 residues. For the CDR3, the DNA is TGCGCCAGCAGCCCTCTTTGGGGGGTATATGGAAACACCATATATTTT. Translation gives CASSPLWGVYGNTIYF.

This chain connects TRBV27 to TRBJ2-1; 10 bases align to TRBD2. Germline lookup yields CDR1 MNHEY and CDR2 SMNVEV (reference sequence). V gave up 4 bases and J gave up 9 bases; unmatched junction bases: 9. The CDR3 runs 15 residues. CDR3 amino acids: CASSYQAGGPGEQFF. The CDR3 region has the DNA TGTGCCAGCAGTTATCAAGCGGGAGGGCCGGGTGAGCAGTTCTTC.

The chain has TRBV5-1 and TRBJ2-7, with no clear D. The CDR3 runs 13 residues. CDR1 is SGHRS, CDR2 YFSETQ, per germline. With 4 bases removed from V and 3 bases from J, the gap between germline ends came to 11 bases. CDR3 nucleotide sequence: TGCGCCAGCAGCGAGGCACCCAGCTACGAGCAGTACTTC. Translation gives CASSEAPSYEQYF.

The table lists this clone with a count of one. This chain uses TRBV10-3 with TRBJ2-7; TRBD2 might be the D (5 bases). CDR3 size: 15 residues. From germline, CDR1 is ENHRY and CDR2 SYGVKD. V was cut by 2 bases and J by 1 base, with 12 bases left in between. CDR3 sequence (DNA): TGTGCCATCAGTGAGCTCGGGGTTAAGTCCTACGAGCAGTACTTC. It specifies CAISELGVKSYEQYF.

The chain has TRBV19 and TRBJ2-2, with a tentative D call TRBD2 (5 bases). Germline V gene sequence: CDR1 LNHDA, CDR2 SQIVND (reference sequence). The CDR3 is 14 amino acids. The ends were cut back, 7 bases at V and 3 bases at J, with 12 bases in the middle. Written as DNA, the CDR3 is TGTGCCAGTAAGATGCCCGGGGACACCGGGGAGCTGTTTTTT. It encodes CASKMPGDTGELFF.

V usage is TRBV18 and J usage is TRBJ2-7, with D possibly matching TRBD1 (6 bases). The germline CDR1 and CDR2 sequences are KGHSH and LQKENI. Trimming cost V 1 base and J 2 bases, with 15 bases left between them. The CDR3 extends over 16 amino acids. CDR3: CASSPLQLSGAYEQYF. CDR3 sequence (DNA): TGTGCCAGCTCACCACTACAGCTTTCAGGGGCCTACGAGCAGTACTTC.

This clone came up once. The chain recombines TRBV29-1 with TRBJ2-1; possibly TRBD2 for D (5 bases). Looked up from germline, CDR1 is SQVTM and CDR2 is ANQGSEA. The germline V and J ends were trimmed by 0 bases and 7 bases, with 19 bases remaining between them. The CDR3 runs to 16 residues. The CDR3 spells CSVEDPWGADGNEQFF. The CDR3 DNA sequence: TGCAGCGTTGAAGATCCCTGGGGAGCGGACGGGAATGAGCAGTTCTTC.

The sample holds a few counts of this clone. This sequence joins TRBV6-1 and TRBJ2-5; D remains unclear. V was trimmed by 4 bases and J by 2 bases, leaving 5 bases between them. Looked up from germline, CDR1 is MNHNS and CDR2 is SASEGT. The length of the CDR3 is 12 residues. Here the CDR3 reads CASSAQQETQYF. The CDR3 coding sequence is TGTGCCAGCAGTGCCCAGCAAGAGACCCAGTACTTC.

This chain uses TRBV7-2 with TRBJ2-5; the D gene is possibly TRBD2 (5 bases). The CDR3 is made up of 14 amino acids. V lost 7 bases and J lost 0, with 12 bases in between. CDR1 is SGHTA and CDR2 is FQGNSA in the germline V gene. The DNA for the CDR3 is TGTGCCAGCAAGGTGGGAGATTACCAAGAGACCCAGTACTTC. This encodes CASKVGDYQETQYF.

The chain uses TRBV27 and TRBJ2-5; D gene uncertain. This CDR3 has 15 amino acids. V was shortened by 7 bases and J by 5 bases, with 20 bases between the two germline ends. The V gene's germline CDR1 is MNHEY and CDR2 SMNVEV (reference sequence). CDR3 loop: CASKHPQQNGETQYF. The CDR3 DNA reads TGTGCCAGCAAGCACCCCCAGCAGAACGGGGAGACCCAGTACTTC.

V usage is TRBV5-4 and J usage is TRBJ2-3; 8 positions match TRBD2. V trimming: 4 bases; J trimming: 3 bases; junction bases outside the gene matches: 7. Germline V gene data show CDR1 as SGHNT and CDR2 as YYREEE (reference sequence). The CDR3 length is 15 residues. The CDR3 nucleotides read TGTGCCAGCAGCACGGGGGGGACTAGGACAGATACGCAGTATTTT. It specifies CASSTGGTRTDTQYF.

V usage is TRBV5-3 and J usage is TRBJ2-7, with 7 bases fitting TRBD1. TRBV5-3 qualifies as an ORF whose function is uncertain. This CDR3 region has 15 residues. The J segment lost 0 bases and the V segment lost 0 bases, leaving 3 bases of the junction unmatched. The CDR3 region is CARSLGQGSSYEQYF. The CDR3 nucleotides read TGTGCCAGAAGCTTGGGACAGGGAAGCTCCTACGAGCAGTACTTC.

The chain joins TRBV5-4 to TRBJ2-7, with 9 bases that match TRBD1. There are 13 residues in the CDR3. With 5 bases clipped from V and 5 bases from J, the junction kept 5 bases outside the gene matches. CDR1 is SGHNT, CDR2 YYREEE, per germline (reference sequence). The CDR3 reads CASRRTGVDEQYF. The DNA for the CDR3 is TGTGCCAGCAGGAGGACAGGGGTCGACGAGCAGTACTTC.

This clone was observed a handful of times. The chain couples TRBV18 to TRBJ1-1, with 7 bases lining up with TRBD1. This CDR3 is 12 amino acids long. V was clipped by 3 bases and J by 11 bases; unmatched bases: 6. CDR1 KGHSH and CDR2 LQKENI come from the germline V gene. The CDR3 loop is CASSPQDRWAFF. In nucleotides, the CDR3 is TGTGCCAGCTCACCTCAGGACAGGTGGGCTTTCTTT. The full variable domain, rest sourced from reference TRBV18 and TRBJ1-1, is NAGVMQNPRHLVRRRGQEARLRCSPMKGHSHVYWYRQLPEEGLKFMVYLQKENIIDESGMPKERFSAEFPKEGPSILRIQQVVRGDSAAYFCASSPQDRWAFFGQGTRLTVV.

The rearrangement uses TRBV19 and TRBJ2-7; 10 bases fit TRBD1. The ends lost 6 bases at V and 5 bases at J; junction bases unmatched: 4. This CDR3 region has 13 residues. From germline, CDR1 is LNHDA and CDR2 SQIVND (reference sequence). The CDR3 reads CASSRDRGDEQYF. The CDR3 DNA sequence: TGTGCCAGTAGCCGGGACAGGGGCGACGAGCAGTACTTC.